These 3 T cell receptor beta chains were all obtained from the same sample, sequenced in a study of T-cell memory formation after mild COVID-19. TCRdb re-analysed the 5' RACE reads in MiXCR, keeping a single row per CDR3 protein. The sample records about 58,000 distinct CDR3 sequences, about 30% being singletons. Material for sequencing was PBMCs or a T cell subset sorted from them (not recorded which). These receptor sequences come from a man aged 18 to 30 who had mild COVID-19 (a few samples of this study predate the infection). Cell type and time point are not known.

This clonotype was detected only a few times. Written as DNA, the CDR3 is TGTGCCAGCAGTTTCGGGTTTTACAATGAGCAGTTCTTC. It specifies CASSFGFYNEQFF. The chain recombines TRBV28 with TRBJ2-1; D gene uncertain. CDR1 and CDR2 from the germline V gene are MDHEN and SYDVKM. Trimming cost V 3 bases and J 4 bases, with 7 bases left between them. CDR3 length equals 13 residues.

This clonotype came up many times. The chain couples TRBV27 to TRBJ2-7; 7 positions agree with TRBD2. In germline, CDR1 is MNHEY, CDR2 SMNVEV (reference sequence). Trimming cost V 5 bases and J 6 bases; bases outside gene matches: 7. This CDR3 comprises 13 residues. The CDR3 here is CASSQSLAGEQYF. DNA for the CDR3: TGTGCCAGCAGTCAGTCATTAGCGGGCGAGCAGTACTTC.

The chain combines TRBV11-1 with TRBJ2-1, with TRBD2 as a possible D gene (5 bases). The CDR3 totals 15 residues. The germline gives CDR1 SGHAT, CDR2 FQDESV (reference sequence). The V gene lost 3 bases and the J gene lost 6 bases, with 15 bases spanning the gap. The CDR3, as DNA: TGTGCCAGCAGCTTCGCAGTCGAGGGCTTCAATGAGCAGTTCTTC. Translated, it gives CASSFAVEGFNEQFF.